Below are 19 T cell receptor beta chains sequenced from a single sample in a study of T cells after posttransplantation cyclophosphamide. Clones were sequenced by immunoSEQ multiplex PCR, and TCRdb holds only the in-frame ones, with some missing. In the table there are approximately 45,000 clones, around 91% of which are singletons. Sequenced: PBMCs. Receptors originate from a woman aged 45-60 years in good health and a related stem cell transplant donor.

This chain connects TRBV5-1 to TRBJ1-3; D unclear. CDR3 length: 13 amino acids. Germline CDR1 reads SGHRS; CDR2 reads YFSETQ. Trimming took 2 bases from V and 8 from J, leaving 11 bases between them. The CDR3, as DNA: TGCGCCAGCAGCTTAGGCGTCGGGGACACCATATATTTT. Residues: CASSLGVGDTIYF.

This clone has only one observation. V and J are TRBV5-1 and TRBJ1-6; 8 nucleotides align to TRBD1. Germline CDR1 is SGHRS and CDR2 is YFSETQ. V was clipped by 5 bases and J by 6 bases; unmatched bases: 7. This CDR3 has 15 residues. The DNA for the CDR3 is TGCGCCAGCAGAACGGACAGGGTGGTTAATTCACCCCTCCACTTT. It translates to CASRTDRVVNSPLHF.

The genes are TRBV6-1 and TRBJ1-3; a weak D match, TRBD1 (6 bases). The CDR3 totals 17 residues. Per the germline V gene, CDR1 is MNHNS and CDR2 is SASEGT. Trimming pared 3 bases from V and 8 bases from J, leaving 23 bases between. The CDR3 DNA is TGTGCCAGCAGTGACCCCGGTTTTGGGGGCGCGCCTTACACCATATATTTT. Its translation is CASSDPGFGGAPYTIYF.

The rearrangement uses TRBV5-1 and TRBJ1-2; TRBD1 matches 11 bases. CDR3 length: 16 residues. Germline lookup yields CDR1 SGHRS and CDR2 YFSETQ. After removal of 4 bases from V and 3 bases from J, the junction contained 8 bases not matched to a gene. CDR3 coding DNA: TGCGCCAGCAGCCTAACCGGACAGGGGGCAGACTATGGCTACACCTTC. Translation gives CASSLTGQGADYGYTF.

The chain couples TRBV5-1 to TRBJ1-2; perhaps TRBD1 as D (5 bases). Deletions cut 2 bases from V and 5 bases from J, with 10 bases between. The germline V gene encodes CDR1 SGHRS and CDR2 YFSETQ. CDR3 length: 13 amino acids. In nucleotides, the CDR3 is TGCGCCAGCAGCTTACAGGTTGAGTATGGCTACACCTTC. Its translation: CASSLQVEYGYTF.

The V gene is TRBV28, the J gene TRBJ2-7; 7 nucleotides align to TRBD1. Germline CDR1 is MDHEN and CDR2 is SYDVKM. The trim removed 2 bases at V and 6 bases at J, leaving 16 bases unmatched. CDR3 length: 17 residues. In nucleotides, the CDR3 is TGTGCCAGCAGTTTACCCCCCGGACAGGTTATGATGGTCGAGCAGTACTTC. It specifies CASSLPPGQVMMVEQYF.

This clone has a single count. The CDR3 DNA follows: TGTGCCAGCTCCGACATTCACGACTATGGCTACACCTTC. This sequence encodes CASSDIHDYGYTF. This rearrangement joins TRBV19 to TRBJ1-2; D not certain. CDR1 is LNHDA and CDR2 is SQIVND in the germline V gene (reference sequence). The CDR3 is 13 residues long. V lost 9 bases, J lost 3 bases, and 14 bases lay in between.

J is TRBJ2-5 and V is TRBV6-5; D might be TRBD1 (7 bases). The CDR3 has 15 residues. Deletions cut 5 bases from V and 2 bases from J, with 15 bases between. Germline assignment: CDR1 MNHEY and CDR2 SVGAGI. This chain's CDR3 is CASSQPGDRQETQYF. In DNA, the CDR3 is TGTGCCAGCAGTCAGCCGGGGGACAGACAAGAGACCCAGTACTTC.

This chain joins TRBV15 and TRBJ1-5; D unclear. The V end was cut by 3 bases, the J end by 3 bases, with 3 bases between. This CDR3 has 12 amino acids. Germline V gene sequence: CDR1 LNHNV, CDR2 YYDKDF (reference sequence). The CDR3 is CATSSHNQPQHF. For the CDR3, the DNA is TGTGCCACCAGCAGTCACAATCAGCCCCAGCATTTT.

The CDR3 loop reads CATSRATGEEPPLHF. The CDR3 DNA reads TGTGCCACCAGCAGAGCGACAGGAGAGGAGCCACCCCTCCACTTT. The chain recombines TRBV15 with TRBJ1-6, with TRBD1 as a possible D gene (6 bases). The V end lost 1 base, the J end lost 11 bases, and 15 bases lay between the germline ends. CDR3 size: 15 residues. The germline gives CDR1 LNHNV, CDR2 YYDKDF (reference sequence).

The genes are TRBV28 and TRBJ2-5; TRBD1 matches at 7 bases. V dropped 7 bases and J dropped 3; count of bases not matched to a gene: 5. Germline values: CDR1 MDHEN, CDR2 SYDVKM. The CDR3 covers 13 residues. The CDR3 DNA is TGTGCCAGCAACCCTACAGGGGAAGAGACCCAGTACTTC. This codes for CASNPTGEETQYF.

The chain carries TRBV2 and TRBJ2-5, with 11 positions matching TRBD2. The CDR3 spans 17 residues. Unmatched junction bases numbered 12, after V lost 4 bases and J lost 5 bases. Germline-derived CDR1 and CDR2 are SNHLY and FYNNEI. This CDR3 is CASSGGTSGPLMETQYF. DNA for the CDR3: TGTGCCAGCAGTGGGGGGACTAGCGGTCCTTTGATGGAGACCCAGTACTTC.

The rearrangement joins TRBV11-1 to TRBJ2-4, with 9 bases that match TRBD2. CDR3 size: 15 residues. Per germline, CDR1 SGHAT and CDR2 FQDESV (reference sequence). The J segment lost 7 bases and the V segment lost 2 bases, leaving 6 bases of the junction unmatched. The CDR3 is CASSLRRGGPNIQYF. CDR3 nucleotides: TGTGCCAGCAGCTTACGGCGGGGGGGCCCGAACATTCAGTACTTC.

This rearrangement joins TRBV9 to TRBJ2-7; tentatively, D is TRBD1 (8 bases). With 3 bases removed from V and 1 base from J, the gap between germline ends came to 11 bases. Per the germline V gene, CDR1 is SGDLS and CDR2 is YYNGEE. The CDR3 runs 14 residues. This chain's CDR3 is CASSEQGGSYEQYF. The CDR3 DNA is TGTGCCAGCAGCGAACAGGGGGGGTCCTACGAGCAGTACTTC.

This chain joins TRBV5-4 and TRBJ2-2; 16 positions match TRBD2. CDR1 and CDR2 from the germline V gene are SGHNT and YYREEE (reference sequence). The CDR3 covers 17 residues. With 5 bases clipped from V and 6 bases from J, the junction kept 7 bases outside the gene matches. The CDR3 loop is CASSGTSGRARSGELFF. The CDR3 DNA reads as TGTGCCAGCAGTGGGACTAGCGGGAGGGCCCGTTCCGGGGAGCTGTTTTTT.

The rearrangement uses TRBV6-4 and TRBJ2-3, with 8 bases fitting TRBD2. The CDR3 is made up of 13 amino acids. V gave up 6 bases and J gave up 2 bases; unmatched junction bases: 1. The germline V gene encodes CDR1 MRHNA and CDR2 SNTAGT. CDR3 region: CASSGRATDTQYF. In DNA, the CDR3 is TGTGCCAGCAGCGGGAGGGCCACAGATACGCAGTATTTT.

The chain links TRBV28 to TRBJ2-4; 9 positions match TRBD1. In germline, CDR1 is MDHEN, CDR2 SYDVKM. Trimming took 5 bases from V and 5 from J; bases not matched to a gene: 7. There are 15 residues in the CDR3. CDR3 in DNA: TGTGCCAGCAGTCAATGGACAGGGGAACAAAACATTCAGTACTTC. Translated, it gives CASSQWTGEQNIQYF. Drawing the rest from reference TRBV28 and TRBJ2-4, the complete variable domain is DVKVTQSSRYLVKRTGEKVFLECVQDMDHENMFWYRQDPGLGLRLIYFSYDVKMKEKGDIPEGYSVSREKKERFSLILESASTNQTSMYLCASSQWTGEQNIQYFGAGTRLSVL.

The chain couples TRBV5-1 to TRBJ2-7, with D maybe TRBD1 (5 bases). The CDR3 contains 16 residues. V dropped 0 bases and J dropped 4 bases, with 17 bases sitting between them. CDR1 and CDR2 from the germline V gene are SGHRS and YFSETQ. The CDR3 DNA reads as TGCGCCAGCAGCTTGGCCAATTATAATCAGGGATACGAGCAGTACTTC. It specifies CASSLANYNQGYEQYF.

The chain carries TRBV7-3 and TRBJ2-7; 7 bases agree with TRBD2. J lost 4 bases, V lost 1 base, and 7 bases had no gene match. The CDR3 loop spans 15 amino acids. Germline lookup yields CDR1 SGHTA and CDR2 FQGTGA. As DNA, the CDR3 is TGTGCCAGCAGCTTAAGTGGCGGGAGTATATACGAGCAGTACTTC. Protein sequence: CASSLSGGSIYEQYF.